A single sample gave rise to the 30 T cell receptor beta chains below, sequenced in a study of Graves' ophthalmopathy and Graves' hyperthyroidism. Researchers took RNA transcripts and amplified TCR beta CDR3 regions from them. Second-round multiplex PCR came after first-round RT-PCR with HTBI primers. One entry per CDR3 protein results from TCRdb running MiXCR on the multiplex PCR reads. The sample includes 1 million to 1.3 million distinct CDR3 sequences, about 38% of them seen just once. What was sequenced was peripheral blood or thyroid tissue (not recorded which). The receptors here all came from an adult man with Graves' hyperthyroidism.

This clonotype occurred many times. This chain uses TRBV15 with TRBJ2-7; 7 bases are a match to TRBD1. With 5 bases clipped from V and 3 bases from J, the junction kept 13 bases outside the gene matches. CDR3 length: 16 residues. Germline V gene sequence: CDR1 LNHNV, CDR2 YYDKDF (reference sequence). CDR3 in DNA: TGTGCCACCAGCCGCAAAACAGGGGTAACTAGCTACGAGCAGTACTTC. Protein sequence: CATSRKTGVTSYEQYF. The full variable domain, its missing parts supplied by reference TRBV15 and TRBJ2-7, is DAMVIQNPRYQVTQFGKPVTLSCSQTLNHNVMYWYQQKSSQAPKLLFHYYDKDFNNEADTPDNFQSRRPNTSFCFLDIRSPGLGDTAMYLCATSRKTGVTSYEQYFGPGTRLTVT.

The CDR3 DNA follows: TGTGCCAGCTCTCCCTTTCGGGACCAGGGGGGAGAGACCCAGTACTTC. Its protein product is CASSPFRDQGGETQYF. V and J are TRBV5-6 and TRBJ2-5, with D perhaps matching TRBD1 (7 bases). The germline V gene encodes CDR1 SGHDT and CDR2 YYEEEE. Trimming took off 7 bases at V and 4 bases at J, with 23 bases between the two ends. This CDR3 has 16 residues.

This clonotype has ten or more counts. The chain employs TRBV19 and TRBJ2-2, with D uncertain. With 3 bases removed from V and 1 base from J, the gap between germline ends came to 6 bases. This CDR3 has 14 residues. Germline CDR1 is LNHDA and CDR2 is SQIVND (reference sequence). CDR3 nucleotide sequence: TGTGCCAGTAGTATGTCGAGGAACACCGGGGAGCTGTTTTTT. Translation: CASSMSRNTGELFF.

This clonotype was found many times. The V and J genes are TRBV11-2 and TRBJ1-1; D is possibly TRBD1 (5 bases). The CDR3 runs to 15 residues. Trimming removed 0 bases from V and 10 bases from J, with 18 bases in between. Germline V gene sequence: CDR1 SGHAT, CDR2 FQNNGV. CDR3 amino acids: CASSLDWDPSTRAFF. CDR3 nucleotides: TGTGCCAGCAGCTTAGATTGGGACCCCAGCACTCGAGCTTTCTTT.

The chain joins TRBV10-3 to TRBJ2-7; the D gene could be TRBD1 or TRBD2 (5 bases each). V lost 10 bases, J lost 4 bases, and 14 bases lay in between. The CDR3 is 12 residues long. Germline values: CDR1 ENHRY, CDR2 SYGVKD. CDR3 residues: CATREGPYEQYF. Here the CDR3 DNA reads TGTGCCACGAGAGAGGGGCCGTACGAGCAGTACTTC.

The chain links TRBV29-1 to TRBJ1-1, with a possible D match to TRBD1 (6 bases). V was trimmed by 5 bases and J by 0 bases, leaving 19 bases between them. Germline lookup yields CDR1 SQVTM and CDR2 ANQGSEA. The CDR3 is 16 amino acids. DNA of the CDR3: TGCAGCGTTAGAACAGGGCCCCCAGGGCTGAACACTGAAGCTTTCTTT. This encodes CSVRTGPPGLNTEAFF.

J is TRBJ1-6 and V is TRBV7-2; D gene unclear. The CDR3 consists of 12 residues. V gave up 5 bases and J gave up 14 bases, with 13 bases separating them. The germline CDR1 and CDR2 sequences are SGHTA and FQGNSA. CDR3 sequence reads: CASSITEGTLHF. Written as DNA, the CDR3 is TGTGCCAGCAGCATTACGGAGGGAACCCTCCACTTT.

The chain is built from TRBV12-3 or TRBV12-4 and TRBJ1-2, with D possibly being TRBD1 (6 bases). This CDR3 contains 13 residues. With 8 bases removed from V and 5 bases from J, the gap between germline ends came to 15 bases. The CDR3: CASGEAGVYGYTF. The CDR3 DNA reads as TGTGCCAGCGGGGAAGCAGGGGTTTATGGCTACACCTTC.

This clonotype was detected only a few times. CDR3 sequence reads: CATSRVENEQFF. As DNA, the CDR3 is TGTGCCACCAGCAGGGTGGAAAATGAGCAGTTCTTC. The chain joins TRBV15 to TRBJ2-1; D is unresolved. V lost 3 bases to trimming and J lost 7 bases, with 7 bases between them. The CDR3 loop spans 12 amino acids. CDR1 and CDR2 from the germline V gene are LNHNV and YYDKDF (reference sequence). The whole variable domain, filled in from reference TRBV15 and TRBJ2-1, reads DAMVIQNPRYQVTQFGKPVTLSCSQTLNHNVMYWYQQKSSQAPKLLFHYYDKDFNNEADTPDNFQSRRPNTSFCFLDIRSPGLGDTAMYLCATSRVENEQFFGPGTRLTVL.

The chain is built from TRBV6-5 and TRBJ1-5; D call uncertain. Germline V CDR1 and CDR2: MNHEY, SVGAGI. V lost 0 bases and J 4 bases, leaving 10 bases between the germline ends. The CDR3 contains 15 residues. The CDR3 sequence: CASSYSRGNNQPQHF. CDR3 nucleotide sequence: TGTGCCAGCAGTTACTCGAGAGGTAATAATCAGCCCCAGCATTTT.

The chain is built from TRBV5-1 and TRBJ2-5, with D hard to call. The germline CDR1 and CDR2 sequences are SGHRS and YFSETQ. The CDR3 is made up of 14 amino acids. With 0 bases removed from V and 4 bases from J, the gap between germline ends came to 10 bases. CDR3 residues: CASSLEGHRETQYF. DNA of the CDR3: TGCGCCAGCAGCTTGGAGGGTCATAGAGAGACCCAGTACTTC.

With respect to this clonotype: Germline is not matched at one junction end, which may reflect a read error. The V gene is TRBV10-3, the J gene TRBJ2-7; D remains unclear. The V gene's germline CDR1 is ENHRY and CDR2 SYGVKD. The CDR3 contains 17 residues. Here the CDR3 DNA reads TGTGCCAGCAGTTATAGGTTATGGGATAGACCCTCCTACGAGCAGTACTTC. Residues: CASSYRLWDRPSYEQYF.

The V gene is TRBV29-1, the J gene TRBJ2-5, with 8 bases identical to TRBD1. This CDR3 comprises 13 residues. Germline V lookup: CDR1 SQVTM, CDR2 ANQGSEA. V shed 5 bases and J 5 bases; nucleotides not matched to a gene: 7. The CDR3, as DNA: TGCAGCGTTTTGACAGGGGTAGGGGAGACCCAGTACTTC. Translating gives CSVLTGVGETQYF. The variable domain in full, with the rest retrieved from reference TRBV29-1 and TRBJ2-5, is SAVISQKPSRDICQRGTSLTIQCQVDSQVTMMFWYRQQPGQSLTLIATANQGSEATYESGFVIDKFPISRPNLTFSTLTVSNMSPEDSSIYLCSVLTGVGETQYFGPGTRLLVL.

As DNA, the CDR3 is TGCAGTGCTAGGCGGGACAGGGGGGCCGAGGATGGCTACACCTTC. Its translation is CSARRDRGAEDGYTF. The V gene is TRBV20-1, the J gene TRBJ1-2; 11 bases align to TRBD1. CDR3 length: 15 amino acids. Germline CDR1 and CDR2: DFQATT and SNEGSKA (reference sequence). V lost 3 bases to trimming and J lost 6 bases; unmatched junction nucleotides: 9.

The chain combines TRBV29-1 with TRBJ1-2, with no clear D. This CDR3 contains 13 residues. Trimming stripped 8 bases from V and 0 bases from J, with 13 bases between. Germline V gene lookup returns CDR1 SQVTM and CDR2 ANQGSEA. CDR3 in DNA: TGCAGCTTGGAGACGACCACTAACTATGGCTACACCTTC. The encoded protein is CSLETTTNYGYTF.

Points on this clonotype: A read error may account for a junction end that differs from germline. V and J are TRBV7-3 and TRBJ1-2; D not resolved. From germline, CDR1 is SGHTA and CDR2 FQGTGA. The CDR3 has 13 residues. CDR3 residues: CASSLGPRYGCTF. The CDR3 coding sequence is TGTGCCAGCAGCTTAGGACCCCGCTATGGCTGCACCTTC.

This chain joins TRBV7-2 and TRBJ1-4; no firm D call. V lost 5 bases and J lost 5, with 18 bases in between. The CDR3 is made up of 16 amino acids. Germline loops: CDR1 SGHTA, CDR2 FQGNSA. The CDR3 DNA follows: TGTGCCAGCAGCACAGTAGTCAGGAACGGAAATGAAAAACTGTTTTTT. Its protein product is CASSTVVRNGNEKLFF. Full variable domain (outside the CDR3, taken from reference TRBV7-2 and TRBJ1-4): GAGVSQSPSNKVTEKGKDVELRCDPISGHTALYWYRQSLGQGLEFLIYFQGNSAPDKSGLPSDRFSAERTGGSVSTLTIQRTQQEDSAVYLCASSTVVRNGNEKLFFGSGTQLSVL.

This clonotype showed up many times. At one of its ends the junction is not consistent with the germline gene, which may arise from a read error. This chain connects TRBV29-1 to TRBJ1-1; 7 positions agree with TRBD1. CDR3 size: 9 residues. From germline, CDR1 is SQVTM and CDR2 ANQGSEA. The CDR3 sequence: CSAAGGDGF. For the CDR3, the DNA is TGCAGCGCAGCAGGGGGAGACGGGTTT.

This clonotype was observed a handful of times. The chain employs TRBV20-1 and TRBJ2-7; D is tentatively TRBD1 or TRBD2 (5 bases each). This CDR3 has 19 residues. The germline V gene encodes CDR1 DFQATT and CDR2 SNEGSKA (reference sequence). V lost 2 bases and J lost 3, with 29 bases in between. The CDR3 sequence: CSARSPDTERGARDYEQYF. The CDR3 DNA follows: TGCAGTGCTAGATCCCCGGACACGGAAAGAGGGGCCCGGGACTACGAGCAGTACTTC.

This clonotype occurred a few times. This chain uses TRBV4-3 with TRBJ1-1; D is perhaps TRBD1 (5 bases). The CDR3 totals 18 residues. V lost 0 bases, J lost 2 bases, and 19 bases lay in between. The V gene's germline CDR1 is LGHNA and CDR2 YSLEER. CDR3 DNA: TGCGCCAGCAGCCAAGACGCCCCTTACAGGCGCGGTAACACTGAAGCTTTCTTT. This gives the protein CASSQDAPYRRGNTEAFF.

In its sample, this clonotype was seen many times. J is TRBJ1-1 and V is TRBV12-3 or TRBV12-4; D is undetermined. V was clipped by 0 bases and J by 5 bases, with 13 bases between them. This CDR3 spans 15 amino acids. The CDR3 is CASSLAPKGWTEAFF. The CDR3 DNA sequence: TGTGCCAGCAGTTTAGCGCCGAAAGGGTGGACTGAAGCTTTCTTT.

V gene TRBV7-3 combines with J gene TRBJ1-2; no clear D. The length of the CDR3 is 15 residues. With 5 bases removed from V and 6 bases from J, the gap between germline ends came to 19 bases. Germline CDR1 reads SGHTA; CDR2 reads FQGTGA. The CDR3 here is CASSQVSRVRNGYTF. The CDR3, as DNA: TGTGCCAGCAGCCAAGTTAGCCGGGTGAGGAATGGCTACACCTTC.

This rearrangement joins TRBV10-3 to TRBJ2-2; D uncertain. The V end lost 10 bases, the J end lost 0 bases, and 15 bases lay between the germline ends. The CDR3 loop spans 15 amino acids. Germline V gene lookup returns CDR1 ENHRY and CDR2 SYGVKD. CDR3 amino acids: CASTSLRANTGELFF. Written as DNA, the CDR3 is TGTGCCAGCACCTCGCTTCGCGCGAACACCGGGGAGCTGTTTTTT.

The genes are TRBV5-1 and TRBJ1-5; D is uncertain. The V and J ends lost 0 bases and 8 bases respectively, with 15 bases between them. This CDR3 spans 15 amino acids. Germline CDR1 is SGHRS and CDR2 is YFSETQ. As DNA, the CDR3 is TGCGCCAGCAGCTTGGACGACCCCAAGCGAGAGCCCCAGCATTTT. It encodes CASSLDDPKREPQHF. Using reference TRBV5-1 and TRBJ1-5 for the parts outside the CDR3, the full variable domain is KAGVTQTPRYLIKTRGQQVTLSCSPISGHRSVSWYQQTPGQGLQFLFEYFSETQRNKGNFPGRFSGRQFSNSRSEMNVSTLELGDSALYLCASSLDDPKREPQHFGDGTRLSIL.

The V call is TRBV29-1, the J call TRBJ2-5, with 11 bases aligning to TRBD1. CDR1 and CDR2 from the germline V gene are SQVTM and ANQGSEA. This CDR3 region has 12 residues. The trim removed 7 bases at V and 5 bases at J, leaving 3 bases unmatched. The CDR3 DNA is TGCAGCGGTGGGACAGGGGGGGAGACCCAGTACTTC. Translation gives CSGGTGGETQYF.

The chain is built from TRBV12-3 or TRBV12-4 and TRBJ2-7; tentative D call: TRBD1 (5 bases). The V end was cut by 3 bases, the J end by 6 bases, with 15 bases between. CDR3 length equals 14 residues. The CDR3 DNA sequence: TGTGCCAGCAGTTTGTCAGGGCAGTTGGGCGAGCAGTACTTC. Protein sequence: CASSLSGQLGEQYF.

This clonotype was seen at least ten times. The chain has TRBV10-2 and TRBJ2-2, with TRBD2 identical over 9 bases. V shed 2 bases, J shed 7 bases, and the junction held 5 bases outside the gene matches. CDR1 and CDR2 from the germline V gene are WSHSY and SAAADI. The length of the CDR3 is 15 residues. The CDR3 sequence: CASSEGTSWVGELFF. The CDR3 DNA sequence: TGCGCCAGCAGTGAGGGGACTAGCTGGGTCGGGGAGCTGTTTTTT.

The chain carries TRBV15 and TRBJ2-5; 11 bases line up with TRBD1. In germline, CDR1 is LNHNV, CDR2 YYDKDF (reference sequence). This CDR3 region has 14 residues. J was trimmed by 5 bases and V by 4 bases; bases with no gene match: 3. The chain's CDR3 is CATSTRTGGETQYF. CDR3 DNA sequence: TGTGCCACCAGCACCCGGACAGGGGGCGAGACCCAGTACTTC.

Ten or more counts support this clonotype. This chain connects TRBV29-1 to TRBJ2-2, with 10 nucleotides matching TRBD2. The germline gives CDR1 SQVTM, CDR2 ANQGSEA. The CDR3 sequence is 15 residues long. V dropped 3 bases and J dropped 2; count of bases not matched to a gene: 3. The DNA for the CDR3 is TGCAGCGTTGACACTAGCGGGGTAAACACCGGGGAGCTGTTTTTT. Amino acids: CSVDTSGVNTGELFF.

J is TRBJ2-7 and V is TRBV5-1; 12 nucleotides line up with TRBD2. Germline values: CDR1 SGHRS, CDR2 YFSETQ. Trimming at V came to 4 bases and at J to 4 bases, leaving 18 bases not matched to a gene. The CDR3 has 19 amino acids. CDR3 loop: CASSQVGGTSGPLRYEQYF. The CDR3 bases are TGCGCCAGCAGCCAAGTTGGAGGGACTAGCGGGCCTCTACGGTACGAGCAGTACTTC.